The clone carrying this T cell receptor (beta chain) was seen repeatedly, ten times or more. Germline V gene lookup returns CDR1 DFQATT and CDR2 SNEGSKA (reference sequence). Deletions cut 1 base from V and 0 bases from J, with 14 bases between. The CDR3 loop spans 16 amino acids. The data were taken from a study of identical twins. With template switching, a universal primer site was added, and the cDNA carried unique molecular identifiers. TCRdb reprocessed the 5' RACE reads via MiXCR and lists one record per CDR3 protein. The data contain roughly 260,000 distinct CDR3 sequences, around 15% of them singletons.

The receptor's source is a woman aged 18-30 years in good health. Sequenced material: memory (CD45RO+) T cells sorted from blood. V usage is TRBV20-1 and J usage is TRBJ2-3; no reliable D call. CDR3: CSARGVREISTDTQYF. The CDR3 nucleotides read TGCAGTGCTAGAGGGGTTAGGGAAATTAGCACAGATACGCAGTATTTT.